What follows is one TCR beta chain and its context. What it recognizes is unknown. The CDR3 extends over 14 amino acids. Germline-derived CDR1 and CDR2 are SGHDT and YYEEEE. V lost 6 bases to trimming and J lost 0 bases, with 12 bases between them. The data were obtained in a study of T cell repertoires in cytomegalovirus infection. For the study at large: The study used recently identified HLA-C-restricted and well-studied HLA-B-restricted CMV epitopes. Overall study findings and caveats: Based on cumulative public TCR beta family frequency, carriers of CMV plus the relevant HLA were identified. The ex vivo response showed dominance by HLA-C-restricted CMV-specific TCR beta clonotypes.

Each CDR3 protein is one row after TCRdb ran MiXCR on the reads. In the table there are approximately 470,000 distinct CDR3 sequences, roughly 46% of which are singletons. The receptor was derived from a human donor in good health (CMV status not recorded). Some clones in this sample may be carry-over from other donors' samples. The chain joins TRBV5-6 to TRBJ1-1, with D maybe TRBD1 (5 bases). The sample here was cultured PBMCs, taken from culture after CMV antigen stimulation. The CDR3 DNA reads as TGTGCCAGCAAAGGGGTAGCCATGAACACTGAAGCTTTCTTT. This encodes CASKGVAMNTEAFF.